The 18 T cell receptor beta chains in this list originate from one sample, sequenced in a study of blood T cell repertoires in COVID-19. Assay: immunoSEQ multiplex PCR; the TCRdb copy retains only in-frame clones and omits some. The top ten clones hold about 5.9% of a sample with around 250,000 clones, roughly 90% of them seen once. Material for sequencing was peripheral blood. These receptors came from a man aged 55 to 70 with acute or convalescent COVID-19.

The chain carries TRBV5-4 and TRBJ1-3; D perhaps matches TRBD1 (6 bases). Looked up from germline, CDR1 is SGHNT and CDR2 is YYREEE (reference sequence). V lost 0 bases and J lost 4, with 11 bases in between. The CDR3 is 15 amino acids. As DNA, the CDR3 is TGTGCCAGCAGCTTGGGGGGGACATCAGGAAACACCATATATTTT. This translates into CASSLGGTSGNTIYF.

This clone appeared a single time. This rearrangement joins TRBV7-3 to TRBJ2-5, with TRBD1 matching 8 bases. Germline CDR1 and CDR2: SGHTA and FQGTGA. The CDR3 spans 14 residues. The ends lost 4 bases at V and 3 bases at J; junction bases unmatched: 4. CDR3 DNA: TGTGCCAGCAGCTCCCAGACAGGGGAAGAGACCCAGTACTTC. Its translation: CASSSQTGEETQYF.

This clone has just one count. For the CDR3, the DNA is TGTGCCAGCAGCCGGACAGACTCAAATTCACCCCTCCACTTT. Translated, it gives CASSRTDSNSPLHF. The rearrangement joins TRBV7-3 to TRBJ1-6; tentative D call: TRBD1 (6 bases). The germline V and J ends were trimmed by 5 bases and 7 bases, with 12 bases remaining between them. This CDR3 is built from 14 residues. Per germline, CDR1 SGHTA and CDR2 FQGTGA.

The chain uses TRBV5-1 and TRBJ2-7; tentatively, D is TRBD1 (5 bases). Germline V gene data show CDR1 as SGHRS and CDR2 as YFSETQ. The CDR3 length is 14 residues. The V gene lost 0 bases and the J gene lost 4 bases, with 11 bases spanning the gap. The CDR3 is CASSLVVAGYEQYF. Written as DNA, the CDR3 is TGCGCCAGCAGCTTGGTGGTAGCAGGGTACGAGCAGTACTTC.

The chain carries TRBV5-4 and TRBJ1-2; 7 bases match TRBD1. V lost 4 bases and J lost 5; bases outside the gene matches: 8. Germline V gene lookup returns CDR1 SGHNT and CDR2 YYREEE (reference sequence). This CDR3 has 14 amino acids. The CDR3 sequence is CASSRQGEGYGYTF. CDR3 coding DNA: TGTGCCAGCAGCCGACAGGGTGAAGGGTATGGCTACACCTTC.

The chain links TRBV7-3 to TRBJ2-1; TRBD2 agrees at 7 bases. This CDR3 is built from 15 residues. CDR1 SGHTA and CDR2 FQGTGA come from the germline V gene. The ends lost 3 bases at V and 8 bases at J; junction bases unmatched: 10. CDR3 DNA: TGTGCCAGCAGCTTTGTGAGCGGGAAAGTCGATGAGCAGTTCTTC. It codes for CASSFVSGKVDEQFF.

The chain couples TRBV27 to TRBJ1-6; D gene ambiguous. The CDR3 extends over 15 amino acids. Per the germline V gene, CDR1 is MNHEY and CDR2 is SMNVEV (reference sequence). Trimming left V 2 bases short and J 4 bases short, with 9 bases between. In DNA, the CDR3 is TGTGCCAGCAGTTTAAGCTATGAATATAATTCACCCCTCCACTTT. Protein sequence: CASSLSYEYNSPLHF.

The rearrangement links TRBV7-6 to TRBJ2-5, with TRBD1 matching 8 bases. The CDR3 totals 14 residues. Germline loops: CDR1 SGHVS, CDR2 FNYEAQ. V gave up 8 bases and J gave up 4 bases; unmatched junction bases: 9. CDR3 nucleotides: TGTGCCAGCGCCCCAGGGGGCTTAGGAGAGACCCAGTACTTC. This codes for CASAPGGLGETQYF.

The chain is built from TRBV7-3 and TRBJ2-1; a possible D gene is TRBD2 (5 bases). V was cut by 5 bases and J by 8 bases, with 16 bases left in between. The germline V gene has CDR1 SGHTA and CDR2 FQGTGA. CDR3 length equals 14 residues. The CDR3: CASSPERGPHEQFF. DNA of the CDR3: TGTGCCAGCAGCCCGGAGAGAGGGCCGCATGAGCAGTTCTTC.

The genes are TRBV4-1 and TRBJ1-5; TRBD1 aligns across 7 bases. J was trimmed by 6 bases and V by 0 bases; bases with no gene match: 11. This CDR3 has 17 residues. Germline values: CDR1 MGHRA, CDR2 YSYEKL. CDR3 loop: CASSQDPSPGGSQPQHF. The CDR3 DNA reads as TGCGCCAGCAGCCAAGACCCGTCACCAGGGGGAAGTCAGCCCCAGCATTTT.

CDR3 bases: TGTGCCACCAGCGGGCACGATAGTCGGTCCTACAATGAGCAGTTCTTC. Protein: CATSGHDSRSYNEQFF. The genes are TRBV15 and TRBJ2-1; D ambiguous. This CDR3 spans 16 amino acids. The V and J ends lost 5 bases and 1 base respectively, with 15 bases between them. CDR1 is LNHNV, CDR2 YYDKDF, per germline (reference sequence).

The genes are TRBV7-3 and TRBJ1-1; 7 bases match TRBD1. CDR1 SGHTA and CDR2 FQGTGA come from the germline V gene. V gave up 5 bases and J gave up 1 base; unmatched junction bases: 7. The CDR3 totals 15 residues. The CDR3 coding sequence is TGTGCCAGCAGCCCTGAGACAGGGAGGAACACTGAAGCTTTCTTT. Protein: CASSPETGRNTEAFF.

The CDR3 nucleotides are TGTGCCATCAGTGAGTCCAGGATCGCGAGCGGGAGGGCCCCCGGGGAGCTGTTTTTT. Translated, it gives CAISESRIASGRAPGELFF. This rearrangement joins TRBV10-3 to TRBJ2-2; 10 bases are a match to TRBD2. Germline V gene data show CDR1 as ENHRY and CDR2 as SYGVKD. The CDR3 runs to 19 residues. The V gene end was trimmed by 0 bases and the J gene end by 6 bases; junction bases not matched to a gene: 13.

The CDR3 bases are TGTGCCAGCAGTGTACAGGGGGCTCTGGGCTACACCTTC. This encodes CASSVQGALGYTF. V gene TRBV5-4 combines with J gene TRBJ1-2; 9 bases agree with TRBD1. Germline values: CDR1 SGHNT, CDR2 YYREEE (reference sequence). CDR3 length: 13 amino acids. Trimming at V came to 5 bases and at J to 8 bases, leaving 7 bases not matched to a gene.

This clone was detected once. The V and J genes are TRBV6-5 and TRBJ1-1; D is possibly TRBD1 (5 bases). CDR1 is MNHEY, CDR2 SVGAGI, per germline. CDR3 length: 12 residues. The V and J ends lost 0 bases and 11 bases respectively, with 10 bases between them. CDR3 bases: TGTGCCAGCAGTTACTCGTCAGGGTTGGCTTTCTTT. This gives the protein CASSYSSGLAFF.

With regard to this clone: Other DNA variants within this sample encode the same CDR3. The V gene is TRBV28, the J gene TRBJ2-7; 9 nucleotides match TRBD1. The V and J ends lost 5 bases and 2 bases, in that order; junction bases with no gene match: 4. The CDR3 runs 14 residues. Germline values: CDR1 MDHEN, CDR2 SYDVKM. The CDR3 reads CASSRRTGAYEQYF. CDR3 bases: TGTGCCAGCAGTCGCCGGACAGGGGCCTACGAGCAGTACTTC.

The rearrangement links TRBV7-2 to TRBJ2-1; possible D gene TRBD2, 6 bases. The CDR3 is made up of 13 amino acids. V was trimmed by 0 bases and J by 14 bases, leaving 14 bases between them. Germline loops: CDR1 SGHTA, CDR2 FQGNSA. Written as DNA, the CDR3 is TGTGCCAGCAGCTTAGCCCGGGACTCTGCAGAGTTCTTC. Protein product: CASSLARDSAEFF.

As to this clone: This same CDR3 is encoded by further DNA sequences in the sample. The chain is built from TRBV19 and TRBJ1-5, with 7 bases identical to TRBD1. The CDR3 spans 14 residues. The trim removed 4 bases at V and 2 bases at J, leaving 2 bases unmatched. Germline loops: CDR1 LNHDA, CDR2 SQIVND (reference sequence). CDR3 nucleotides: TGTGCCAGTAGTACCACAGGGGGCAATCAGCCCCAGCATTTT. Amino acids: CASSTTGGNQPQHF.